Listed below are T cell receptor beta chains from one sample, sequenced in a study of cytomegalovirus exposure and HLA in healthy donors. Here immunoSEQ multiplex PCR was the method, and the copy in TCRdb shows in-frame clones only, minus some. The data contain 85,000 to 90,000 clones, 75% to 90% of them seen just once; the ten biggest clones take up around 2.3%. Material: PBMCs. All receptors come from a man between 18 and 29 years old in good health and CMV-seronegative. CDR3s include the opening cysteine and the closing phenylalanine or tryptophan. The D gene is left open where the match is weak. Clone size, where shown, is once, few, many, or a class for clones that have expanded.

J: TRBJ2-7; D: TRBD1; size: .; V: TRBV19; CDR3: CASSITGTGGNEQYF; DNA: TGTGCCAGTAGTATTACCGGGACAGGGGGTAACGAGCAGTACTTC
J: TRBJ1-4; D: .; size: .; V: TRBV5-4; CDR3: CASSLWSGNEKLFF; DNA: TGTGCCAGCAGCTTGTGGTCAGGGAATGAAAAACTGTTTTTT
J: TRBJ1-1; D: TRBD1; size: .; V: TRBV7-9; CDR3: CASSLTDRGENTEAFF; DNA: TGTGCCAGCAGCCTAACTGACAGGGGGGAGAACACTGAAGCTTTCTTT
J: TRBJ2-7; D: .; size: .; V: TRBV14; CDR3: CASSQVQVRSYEQYF; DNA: TGTGCCAGCAGCCAAGTACAGGTCAGGTCCTACGAGCAGTACTTC
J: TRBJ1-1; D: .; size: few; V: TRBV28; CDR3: CASSLRTPGGLAEAFF; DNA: TGTGCCAGCAGTTTACGTACCCCGGGGGGCTTGGCTGAAGCTTTCTTT
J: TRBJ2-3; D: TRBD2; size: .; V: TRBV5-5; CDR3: CASSRDYLGTDTQYF; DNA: TGTGCCAGCAGCAGGGACTACCTTGGAACAGATACGCAGTATTTT
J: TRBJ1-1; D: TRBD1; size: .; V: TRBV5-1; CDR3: CASSLDRWIRTGGNTEAFF; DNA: TGCGCCAGCAGCTTGGACCGATGGATCAGGACAGGTGGGAACACTGAAGCTTTCTTT
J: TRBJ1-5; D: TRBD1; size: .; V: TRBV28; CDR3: CASSWGQATRTNQPQHF; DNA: TGTGCCAGCAGTTGGGGACAGGCCACTCGGACCAATCAGCCCCAGCATTTT
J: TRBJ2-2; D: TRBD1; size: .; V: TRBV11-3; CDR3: CASSFGTGNTGELFF; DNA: TGTGCCAGCAGCTTCGGGACAGGGAACACCGGGGAGCTGTTTTTT
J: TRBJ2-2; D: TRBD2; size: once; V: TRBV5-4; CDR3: CASSPRSGSTTGELFF; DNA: TGTGCCAGCAGCCCGAGGAGCGGGAGTACCACCGGGGAGCTGTTTTTT
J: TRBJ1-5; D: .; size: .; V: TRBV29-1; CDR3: CSVAEDSHPQPQHF; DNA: TGCAGCGTTGCAGAAGACAGCCACCCGCAGCCCCAGCATTTT
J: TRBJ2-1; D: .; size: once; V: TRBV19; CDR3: CASSITGVSRNEQFF; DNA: TGTGCCAGTAGTATTACGGGGGTTTCGCGCAATGAGCAGTTCTTC
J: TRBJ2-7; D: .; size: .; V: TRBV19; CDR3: CASSSTGPPHEQYF; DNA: TGTGCCAGTAGTTCAACAGGGCCGCCCCACGAGCAGTACTTC
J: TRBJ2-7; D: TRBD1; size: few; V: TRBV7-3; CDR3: CASPLRDRCIYEQYF; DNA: TGTGCCAGCCCTCTGCGGGACAGGTGTATTTACGAGCAGTACTTC
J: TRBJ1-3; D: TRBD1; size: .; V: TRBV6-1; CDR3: CASSVPGQSSGNTIYF; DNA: TGTGCCAGCAGTGTCCCGGGACAGAGCTCTGGAAACACCATATATTTT
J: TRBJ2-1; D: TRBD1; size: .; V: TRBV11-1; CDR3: CASSLGDRGNEQFF; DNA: TGTGCCAGCAGCTTAGGGGACAGGGGGAATGAGCAGTTCTTC
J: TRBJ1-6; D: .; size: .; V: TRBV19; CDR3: CASSEQDWEPLHF; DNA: TGTGCCAGTAGCGAACAAGACTGGGAGCCCCTCCACTTT
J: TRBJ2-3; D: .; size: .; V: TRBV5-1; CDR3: CASSLAAVTSTDTQYF; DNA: TGCGCCAGCAGCTTGGCGGCGGTCACTAGCACAGATACGCAGTATTTT
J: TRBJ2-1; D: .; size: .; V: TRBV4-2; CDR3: CASSQGGGSYNEQFF; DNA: TGTGCCAGCAGCCAAGGGGGAGGCTCCTACAATGAGCAGTTCTTC
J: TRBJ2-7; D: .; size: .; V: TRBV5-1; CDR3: CASSLIQGSYEQYF; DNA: TGCGCCAGCAGCCTCATACAGGGCTCCTACGAGCAGTACTTC
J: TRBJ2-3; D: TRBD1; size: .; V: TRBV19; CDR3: CASSRQGEGDTQYF; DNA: TGTGCCAGTAGTCGACAGGGGGAGGGAGATACGCAGTATTTT
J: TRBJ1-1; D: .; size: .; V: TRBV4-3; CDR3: CASSQVGGNTEAFF; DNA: TGCGCCAGCAGCCAAGTGGGGGGTAACACTGAAGCTTTCTTT
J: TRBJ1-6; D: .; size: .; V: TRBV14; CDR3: CASSQEAGASPLHF; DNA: TGTGCCAGCAGCCAAGAAGCGGGGGCTTCACCCCTCCACTTT
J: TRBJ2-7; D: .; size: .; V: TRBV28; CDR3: CASSSYSYEQYF; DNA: TGTGCCAGCAGTTCCTACTCCTACGAGCAGTACTTC
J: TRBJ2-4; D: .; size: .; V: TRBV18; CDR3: CASSPLPAPDIQYF; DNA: TGTGCCAGCTCACCTCTACCCGCCCCGGACATTCAGTACTTC
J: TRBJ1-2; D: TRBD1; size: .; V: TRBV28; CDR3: CASSLSGTANYGYTF; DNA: TGTGCCAGCAGTTTGTCAGGGACAGCTAACTATGGCTACACCTTC
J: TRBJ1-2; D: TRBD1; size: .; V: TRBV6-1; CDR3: CASSETGKHYGYTF; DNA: TGTGCCAGCAGTGAGACAGGGAAACACTATGGCTACACCTTC
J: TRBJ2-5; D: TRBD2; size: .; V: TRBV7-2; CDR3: CASSFTGGAQYF; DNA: TGTGCCAGCAGTTTTACCGGGGGGGCCCAGTACTTC
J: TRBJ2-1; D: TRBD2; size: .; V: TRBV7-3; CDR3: CASSLMGGLAGGEQFF; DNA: TGTGCCAGCAGCTTAATGGGGGGACTAGCGGGTGGTGAGCAGTTCTTC
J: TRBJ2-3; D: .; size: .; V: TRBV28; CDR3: CASQGSGDRTDTQYF; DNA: TGTGCCAGCCAGGGATCGGGAGATAGGACAGATACGCAGTATTTT
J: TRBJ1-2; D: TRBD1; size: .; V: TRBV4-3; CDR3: CASSQESGGHGYTF; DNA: TGCGCCAGCAGCCAAGAATCAGGGGGGCACGGCTACACCTTC
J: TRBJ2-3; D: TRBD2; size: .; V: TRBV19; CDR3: CASRGLAGTDTQYF; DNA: TGTGCCAGTAGGGGACTAGCGGGAACAGATACGCAGTATTTT
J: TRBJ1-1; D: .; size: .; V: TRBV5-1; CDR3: CASSMAVAFRNTEAFF; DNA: TGCGCCAGCAGCATGGCAGTCGCATTCCGGAACACTGAAGCTTTCTTT
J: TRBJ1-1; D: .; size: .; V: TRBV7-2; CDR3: CASSSNSPSAFF; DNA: TGTGCCAGCAGCTCCAACAGCCCGTCAGCTTTCTTT
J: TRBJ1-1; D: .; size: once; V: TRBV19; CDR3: CASSIPDRLNTEAFF; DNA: TGTGCCAGTAGTATTCCCGACAGGCTGAACACTGAAGCTTTCTTT
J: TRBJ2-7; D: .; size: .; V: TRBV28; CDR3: CASSPAGRGYEQYF; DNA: TGTGCCAGCAGCCCCGCGGGCAGGGGATACGAGCAGTACTTC
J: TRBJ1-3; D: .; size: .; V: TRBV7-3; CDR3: CASSLTGPGGNTIYF; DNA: TGTGCCAGCAGCCTAACAGGCCCAGGGGGAAACACCATATATTTT
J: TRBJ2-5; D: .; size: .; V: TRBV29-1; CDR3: CSVGRDLAQYF; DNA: TGCAGCGTTGGGAGGGACTTGGCCCAGTACTTC
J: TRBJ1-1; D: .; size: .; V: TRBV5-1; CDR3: CASRTTVTMNTEAFF; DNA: TGCGCCAGCAGAACGACGGTTACTATGAACACTGAAGCTTTCTTT
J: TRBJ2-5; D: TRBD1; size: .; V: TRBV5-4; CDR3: CASSLDRGRQETQYF; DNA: TGTGCCAGCAGCTTGGACAGGGGGCGGCAAGAGACCCAGTACTTC
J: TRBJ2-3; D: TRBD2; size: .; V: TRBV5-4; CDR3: CASSLPGLAGGPMPDTQYF; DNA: TGTGCCAGCAGCTTGCCGGGACTAGCGGGAGGGCCCATGCCAGATACGCAGTATTTT
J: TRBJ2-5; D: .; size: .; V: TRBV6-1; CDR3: CASSGPVETETQYF; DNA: TGTGCCAGCAGTGGGCCGGTGGAGACGGAGACCCAGTACTTC
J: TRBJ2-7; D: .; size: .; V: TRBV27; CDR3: CASSLSRGSADEQYF; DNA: TGTGCCAGCAGTTTATCGCGGGGCTCGGCTGACGAGCAGTACTTC
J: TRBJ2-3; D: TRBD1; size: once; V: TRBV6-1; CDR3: CASSGRGSYTDTQYF; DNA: TGTGCCAGCAGTGGCAGGGGGTCATACACAGATACGCAGTATTTT
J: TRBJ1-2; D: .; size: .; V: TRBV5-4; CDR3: CASSSRAPGGYTF; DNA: TGTGCCAGCAGCTCCAGGGCCCCCGGTGGCTACACCTTC